This T cell receptor beta chain was identified during a study of identical twins. After template switching added a universal primer site, the resulting cDNA carried unique molecular identifiers. TCRdb independently ran MiXCR on the 5' RACE reads; one entry per CDR3 protein. This sample has approximately 1.8 million distinct CDR3 sequences; less than 40% occur once, and the top ten carry over 0.25%. All donors comprised healthy Caucasians. The receptor comes from a newborn girl in good health. Sequenced: cord blood.

In nucleotides, the CDR3 is TGTGCCAGCAGTTTGGGGTTTGGTAGGGATCAGCCCCAGCATTTT. Protein sequence: CASSLGFGRDQPQHF. The chain uses TRBV12-3 or TRBV12-4 and TRBJ1-5; D is ambiguous. The CDR3 is 15 residues long. V lost 3 bases, J lost 5 bases, and 14 bases lay in between.